What follows are 17 T cell receptor beta chains derived from one specimen sequenced in a study of blood T cell repertoires in COVID-19. Repertoires were generated with immunoSEQ multiplex PCR, while TCRdb's copy carries only in-frame clones and drops some. This table holds more than 50,000 clones, around four fifths found once. The specimen was peripheral blood. The receptors here all came from a woman in her 70s with acute or convalescent COVID-19.

The genes are TRBV27 and TRBJ2-7; perhaps TRBD1 as D (6 bases). V lost 5 bases to trimming and J lost 0 bases, with 14 bases between them. Looked up from germline, CDR1 is MNHEY and CDR2 is SMNVEV (reference sequence). The CDR3 consists of 15 residues. The CDR3 region is CASSPPGVFSYEQYV. The CDR3 DNA is TGTGCCAGCAGTCCCCCAGGGGTTTTCTCCTACGAGCAGTACGTC.

This sequence joins TRBV19 and TRBJ2-3; a weak D match, TRBD2 (6 bases). Germline lookup yields CDR1 LNHDA and CDR2 SQIVND (reference sequence). With 5 bases removed from V and 2 bases from J, the gap between germline ends came to 20 bases. This CDR3 is built from 17 residues. The CDR3: CASSLYLSGYLTDTQYF. CDR3 bases: TGTGCCAGTAGTTTATACCTTAGCGGCTACCTCACAGATACGCAGTATTTT.

This sequence joins TRBV7-2 and TRBJ2-3; TRBD2 aligns across 14 bases. The length of the CDR3 is 18 residues. The germline V gene encodes CDR1 SGHTA and CDR2 FQGNSA. V was clipped by 0 bases and J by 4 bases; unmatched bases: 6. The CDR3 region has the DNA TGTGCCAGCAGCTTAGCGCGACTAGCGGGGGGGCGGGCAGATACGCAGTATTTT. The encoded protein is CASSLARLAGGRADTQYF.

This clone was counted a few times. This chain connects TRBV19 to TRBJ1-6, with 8 nucleotides matching TRBD1. Germline-derived CDR1 and CDR2 are LNHDA and SQIVND (reference sequence). The CDR3 spans 16 residues. V lost 1 base to trimming and J lost 8 bases; unmatched junction nucleotides: 7. CDR3 sequence: CASSIGTGQAYSPLHF. DNA for the CDR3: TGTGCCAGTAGTATAGGTACGGGACAGGCCTATTCACCCCTCCACTTT.

The chain couples TRBV4-1 to TRBJ1-2; 9 bases agree with TRBD1. The CDR3 length is 16 residues. The V gene end was trimmed by 4 bases and the J gene end by 8 bases; junction bases not matched to a gene: 14. Germline lookup yields CDR1 MGHRA and CDR2 YSYEKL. The DNA for the CDR3 is TGCGCCAGCAGCCCAACTCCGGGACAGGGATTTTTCGGCTACACCTTC. Amino acid sequence: CASSPTPGQGFFGYTF.

This clone came up once. The genes are TRBV10-3 and TRBJ1-3, with 9 bases identical to TRBD1. The V segment lost 4 bases and the J segment 0 bases; nucleotides outside the gene matches: 10. The CDR3 is made up of 18 amino acids. CDR1 and CDR2 from the germline V gene are ENHRY and SYGVKD. CDR3 protein: CAISAGTGQGPSGNTIYF. In DNA form, the CDR3 reads TGTGCCATCAGTGCAGGTACGGGACAGGGTCCCTCTGGAAACACCATATATTTT.

In DNA form, the CDR3 reads TGTGCCAGCAGCTCGCGGAACGGGGGTTCTGTATACACTGAAGCTTTCTTT. Protein product: CASSSRNGGSVYTEAFF. This chain connects TRBV7-8 to TRBJ1-1, with D possibly being TRBD1 (5 bases). CDR3 length: 17 amino acids. Germline lookup yields CDR1 SGHVS and CDR2 FQNEAQ. Trimming removed 4 bases at V and 3 bases at J, with 21 bases between.

V and J are TRBV18 and TRBJ2-3, with unresolved D. CDR1 and CDR2 from the germline V gene are KGHSH and LQKENI. Trimming pared 1 base from V and 6 bases from J, leaving 8 bases between. The CDR3 loop spans 13 amino acids. CDR3 loop: CASSPRPGDTQYF. The CDR3 bases are TGTGCCAGCTCACCACGGCCCGGGGATACGCAGTATTTT. The full variable domain, completed using reference TRBV18 and TRBJ2-3, is NAGVMQNPRHLVRRRGQEARLRCSPMKGHSHVYWYRQLPEEGLKFMVYLQKENIIDESGMPKERFSAEFPKEGPSILRIQQVVRGDSAAYFCASSPRPGDTQYFGPGTRLTVL.

This clone was seen only once. J is TRBJ2-5 and V is TRBV13; 7 bases agree with TRBD2. Germline V gene data show CDR1 as PRHDT and CDR2 as FYEKMQ (reference sequence). The CDR3 has 14 residues. Trimming took 5 bases from V and 14 from J; bases not matched to a gene: 17. The CDR3 region is CASSPRGGQETPYF. CDR3 nucleotides: TGTGCCAGCAGCCCCCGGGGAGGGCAAGAGACCCCCTACTTC.

The chain carries TRBV6-1 and TRBJ1-2, with D perhaps TRBD1 (5 bases). The CDR3 is 14 residues long. Trimming removed 1 base from V and 4 bases from J, with 10 bases in between. Germline CDR1 reads MNHNS; CDR2 reads SASEGT. The CDR3 DNA reads as TGTGCCAGCAGTGAAGTAAGGGGCGTCTATGGCTACACCTTC. As protein: CASSEVRGVYGYTF.

The rearrangement joins TRBV19 to TRBJ2-1; TRBD2 is a possible D gene (5 bases). The V and J ends lost 4 bases and 4 bases respectively, with 17 bases between them. CDR1 is LNHDA, CDR2 SQIVND, per germline (reference sequence). CDR3 size: 16 residues. In DNA, the CDR3 is TGTGCCAGTAGTACCTTAGACTACTCCACGTACAATGAGCAGTTCTTC. Translated, it gives CASSTLDYSTYNEQFF.

This clone was detected once. The chain has TRBV6-6 and TRBJ2-7, with D tentatively TRBD2 (5 bases). CDR3 size: 15 residues. CDR1 is MNHNY and CDR2 is SVGAGI in the germline V gene (reference sequence). With 0 bases removed from V and 3 bases from J, the gap between germline ends came to 12 bases. CDR3 in amino acids: CASSYSPRGDYEQYF. The CDR3 DNA reads as TGTGCCAGCAGTTACTCGCCCCGGGGAGACTACGAGCAGTACTTC.

The chain recombines TRBV6-1 with TRBJ1-1; 8 bases are a match to TRBD1. Germline V gene sequence: CDR1 MNHNS, CDR2 SASEGT. This CDR3 is built from 15 residues. With 2 bases clipped from V and 11 bases from J, the junction kept 13 bases outside the gene matches. Written as DNA, the CDR3 is TGTGCCAGCAGTGAAAGTTCAAGGCAGGGGGCGCGGGCTTTCTTT. Its translation: CASSESSRQGARAFF.

This sequence joins TRBV6-2 or TRBV6-3 and TRBJ1-2; 10 bases match TRBD1. The CDR3 is made up of 15 amino acids. The germline V gene encodes CDR1 MNHEY and CDR2 SVGEGT. V was pared by 4 bases and J by 4 bases, with 6 bases of the junction left unmatched. As DNA, the CDR3 is TGTGCCAGCAGTTCTCCGGGACAGGGGTTCTATGGCTACACCTTC. Translating gives CASSSPGQGFYGYTF.

This chain links TRBV2 with TRBJ1-2, with 7 nucleotides matching TRBD1. Germline trimming cut 1 base from V and 4 bases from J; bases unmatched to any gene: 9. Germline CDR1 reads SNHLY; CDR2 reads FYNNEI. The CDR3 extends over 16 amino acids. This CDR3 is CASSEGPGGGAYGYTF. The CDR3 DNA reads TGTGCCAGCAGTGAAGGGCCCGGAGGGGGCGCCTATGGCTACACCTTC.

The rearrangement links TRBV6-5 to TRBJ2-5, with D perhaps matching TRBD1 (6 bases). Germline CDR1 and CDR2: MNHEY and SVGAGI. The CDR3 spans 15 residues. V lost 6 bases, J lost 0 bases, and 14 bases lay in between. In DNA, the CDR3 is TGTGCCAGCAGGCCGGGACAAACTTACCAAGAGACCCAGTACTTC. Amino acids: CASRPGQTYQETQYF.

The rearrangement links TRBV12-5 to TRBJ1-5, with D perhaps TRBD1 (5 bases). Trimming shortened V by 9 bases and J by 2 bases, and 11 bases separated the two germline ends. The CDR3 runs to 13 residues. The germline CDR1 and CDR2 sequences are LGHNT and FRNRAP. The CDR3 is CASKQDGNQPQHF. CDR3 DNA: TGTGCTAGCAAACAGGACGGCAATCAGCCCCAGCATTTT. The variable domain in full, completed from reference TRBV12-5 and TRBJ1-5, reads DARVTQTPRHKVTEMGQEVTMRCQPILGHNTVFWYRQTMMQGLELLAYFRNRAPLDDSGMPKDRFSAEMPDATLATLKIQPSEPRDSAVYFCASKQDGNQPQHFGDGTRLSIL.